The 28 T cell receptor beta chains below were found in one sample sequenced in a study of CD8 T cells in Susac syndrome. The authors reverse transcribed roughly 0.5 to 1 ug RNA with random hexamers. TCRdb processed the immunoSEQ multiplex PCR reads anew with MiXCR; each CDR3 protein has one entry. This table has around 140,000 distinct CDR3 sequences, roughly 94% appearing once. Sequencing was carried out using CD4+ T cells from PBMCs. The receptors come from a human donor in good health.

The chain links TRBV30 to TRBJ2-2; D gene ambiguous. Germline CDR1 reads GTSNPN; CDR2 reads SVGIG (reference sequence). V lost 2 bases, J lost 7 bases, and 8 bases lay in between. This CDR3 spans 12 amino acids. The CDR3 sequence is CAWSPQYGELFF. Here the CDR3 DNA reads TGTGCCTGGAGTCCTCAGTACGGGGAGCTGTTTTTT.

CDR3 protein: CAGGLAGGLTDTQYF. CDR3 coding DNA: TGTGCCGGAGGACTAGCGGGAGGCCTCACAGATACGCAGTATTTT. The rearrangement uses TRBV30 and TRBJ2-3; 14 positions agree with TRBD2. Germline CDR1 and CDR2: GTSNPN and SVGIG (reference sequence). The V segment lost 8 bases and the J segment 2 bases; nucleotides outside the gene matches: 6. The CDR3 consists of 15 residues.

The chain couples TRBV27 to TRBJ1-1; the D is unclear. Germline loops: CDR1 MNHEY, CDR2 SMNVEV (reference sequence). The V and J ends lost 2 bases and 3 bases respectively, with 10 bases between them. The CDR3 has 14 residues. Written as DNA, the CDR3 is TGTGCCAGCAGTTTACTAGGCCCCTACACTGAAGCTTTCTTT. It translates to CASSLLGPYTEAFF.

The chain carries TRBV5-1 and TRBJ1-2, with D uncertain. The CDR3 totals 12 residues. Germline-derived CDR1 and CDR2 are SGHRS and YFSETQ. The germline V and J ends were trimmed by 0 bases and 5 bases, with 5 bases remaining between them. Here the CDR3 DNA reads TGCGCCAGCAGCTTGGACACGTATGGCTACACCTTC. It codes for CASSLDTYGYTF.

V is TRBV5-1 and J is TRBJ1-1, with D possibly matching TRBD1 (5 bases). CDR3 size: 15 residues. Trimming shortened V by 4 bases and J by 0 bases, and 13 bases separated the two germline ends. Looked up from germline, CDR1 is SGHRS and CDR2 is YFSETQ. Here the CDR3 reads CASSPAGVMNTEAFF. For the CDR3, the DNA is TGCGCCAGCAGCCCGGCGGGGGTGATGAACACTGAAGCTTTCTTT.

V gene TRBV5-4 combines with J gene TRBJ2-3, with 14 bases lining up with TRBD2. J was trimmed by 5 bases and V by 4 bases; bases with no gene match: 3. This CDR3 has 15 residues. Germline V CDR1 and CDR2: SGHNT, YYREEE (reference sequence). CDR3 protein: CASSGTSGSVDTQYF. CDR3 DNA sequence: TGTGCCAGCAGCGGGACTAGCGGGAGTGTAGATACGCAGTATTTT.

The rearrangement joins TRBV12-3 or TRBV12-4 to TRBJ2-5, with TRBD1 matching 7 bases. The CDR3 runs 13 residues. V was clipped by 7 bases and J by 9 bases; unmatched bases: 11. CDR3 sequence reads: CASILDREGPQYF. CDR3 bases: TGTGCCAGCATCCTAGACAGGGAAGGGCCCCAGTACTTC.

V gene TRBV28 combines with J gene TRBJ1-1; D unclear. The CDR3 consists of 15 residues. CDR1 is MDHEN and CDR2 is SYDVKM in the germline V gene. V was trimmed by 3 bases and J by 3 bases, leaving 14 bases between them. The CDR3, as DNA: TGTGCCAGCAGTTTGGTCGGGGTAAGGGACACTGAAGCTTTCTTT. Translation gives CASSLVGVRDTEAFF.

V is TRBV12-3 or TRBV12-4 and J is TRBJ1-5, with D tentatively TRBD1 (5 bases). This CDR3 has 17 residues. V dropped 3 bases and J dropped 0 bases, with 15 bases sitting between them. Here the CDR3 reads CASSFLKAGTSNQPQHF. The CDR3 nucleotides read TGTGCCAGCAGTTTCTTAAAGGCAGGGACTAGCAATCAGCCCCAGCATTTT.

The chain couples TRBV20-1 to TRBJ1-2; tentative D call: TRBD1 (6 bases). The length of the CDR3 is 14 residues. CDR1 is DFQATT and CDR2 is SNEGSKA in the germline V gene (reference sequence). V was pared by 0 bases and J by 3 bases, with 11 bases between. CDR3 DNA: TGCAGTGCTAGAGAACAGGGATTTTACTATGGCTACACCTTC. Amino acid sequence: CSAREQGFYYGYTF.

The CDR3 coding sequence is TGTGCCAGCAGCCAAGACGCCAGGGGTGGGACTGAAGCTTTCTTT. Protein: CASSQDARGGTEAFF. The gene calls are TRBV3-1 and TRBJ1-1; perhaps TRBD1 as D (6 bases). In germline, CDR1 is LGHDT, CDR2 YNNKEL (reference sequence). Trimming cost V 0 bases and J 5 bases, with 13 bases left between them. This CDR3 is built from 15 residues.

This chain joins TRBV30 and TRBJ2-2, with TRBD2 as a possible D gene (5 bases). The germline CDR1 and CDR2 sequences are GTSNPN and SVGIG (reference sequence). V shed 3 bases and J shed 1 base, with 6 bases lying between them. The length of the CDR3 is 13 residues. DNA for the CDR3: TGTGCCTGGAGAGCGGTGAACACCGGGGAGCTGTTTTTT. It codes for CAWRAVNTGELFF.

The genes are TRBV12-3 or TRBV12-4 and TRBJ1-4; weak D call: TRBD1 (5 bases). CDR3 size: 15 residues. Trimming took off 4 bases at V and 7 bases at J, with 16 bases between the two ends. CDR3 DNA: TGTGCCAGCAGTTCCCGCGGGTTCGGGGCTGAAAAACTGTTTTTT. This translates into CASSSRGFGAEKLFF.

The chain links TRBV10-3 to TRBJ2-1, with D perhaps matching TRBD1 (6 bases). The CDR3 is made up of 11 amino acids. V lost 9 bases and J 12 bases, leaving 15 bases between the germline ends. Germline V gives CDR1 ENHRY, CDR2 SYGVKD. CDR3 DNA sequence: TGTGCCATAAGGGACACGGAAGGGCAGTTCTTC. This translates into CAIRDTEGQFF.

This clonotype appeared a single time. The V gene is TRBV29-1, the J gene TRBJ1-3; D possibly corresponds to TRBD1 (6 bases). Trimming took 6 bases from V and 4 from J, leaving 22 bases between them. This CDR3 spans 16 amino acids. Per germline, CDR1 SQVTM and CDR2 ANQGSEA. The CDR3: CSVSTTGSFLGNTIYF. CDR3 sequence (DNA): TGCAGCGTCTCCACGACAGGTTCGTTCCTCGGAAACACCATATATTTT.

This rearrangement joins TRBV12-3 or TRBV12-4 to TRBJ2-4, with TRBD1 identical over 7 bases. The CDR3 sequence is 15 residues long. The junction had 3 bases not matched to a gene; V was cut back by 3 bases and J by 1 base. The CDR3 coding sequence is TGTGCCAGCAGTTTCCAGGGGGACGCCAAAAACATTCAGTACTTC. Protein: CASSFQGDAKNIQYF.

This chain joins TRBV5-1 and TRBJ2-7; D is perhaps TRBD1 (5 bases). Trimming removed 4 bases at V and 2 bases at J, with 7 bases between. Per the germline V gene, CDR1 is SGHRS and CDR2 is YFSETQ. This CDR3 is built from 12 residues. CDR3 residues: CASSETAYEQYF. CDR3 nucleotide sequence: TGCGCCAGCAGCGAGACAGCCTACGAGCAGTACTTC.

CDR3 sequence: CASSLPQGSPYEQYF. The CDR3 bases are TGTGCCAGCAGCTTGCCCCAGGGGAGTCCCTACGAGCAGTACTTC. The chain recombines TRBV5-6 with TRBJ2-7; D might be TRBD1 (6 bases). V dropped 1 base and J dropped 2 bases, with 13 bases sitting between them. The CDR3 consists of 15 residues. Germline V gives CDR1 SGHDT, CDR2 YYEEEE.

V is TRBV18 and J is TRBJ1-1; the D gene is possibly TRBD1 (5 bases). The V end lost 1 base, the J end lost 4 bases, and 10 bases lay between the germline ends. CDR3 length: 14 amino acids. Germline CDR1 is KGHSH and CDR2 is LQKENI. The CDR3 is CASSPRDFGTEAFF. CDR3 nucleotides: TGTGCCAGCTCACCACGGGACTTCGGCACTGAAGCTTTCTTT.

This sequence joins TRBV20-1 and TRBJ2-3; D gene ambiguous. The CDR3 has 12 residues. Trimming pared 0 bases from V and 4 bases from J, leaving 5 bases between. CDR1 is DFQATT and CDR2 is SNEGSKA in the germline V gene (reference sequence). CDR3 sequence: CSARDGPDTQYF. DNA for the CDR3: TGCAGTGCTAGAGATGGCCCAGATACGCAGTATTTT.

V gene TRBV18 combines with J gene TRBJ2-1, with D maybe TRBD2 (5 bases). CDR3 length equals 15 residues. Germline V gene lookup returns CDR1 KGHSH and CDR2 LQKENI. The ends were cut back, 2 bases at V and 7 bases at J, with 15 bases in the middle. CDR3: CASSPSRTPLNEQFF. CDR3 DNA sequence: TGTGCCAGCTCACCATCCCGGACTCCCTTGAATGAGCAGTTCTTC.

The chain employs TRBV10-3 and TRBJ2-6; a possible D gene is TRBD1 (5 bases). This CDR3 spans 13 amino acids. V shed 11 bases and J shed 1 base, with 9 bases lying between them. Germline V gene data show CDR1 as ENHRY and CDR2 as SYGVKD. The CDR3 nucleotides read TGTGCCGCCCAGGGTTCTGGGGCCAACGTCCTGACTTTC. Protein product: CAAQGSGANVLTF.

V usage is TRBV7-9 and J usage is TRBJ1-5, with D unclear. The CDR3 consists of 11 residues. From germline, CDR1 is SEHNR and CDR2 FQNEAQ (reference sequence). V was cut by 3 bases and J by 5 bases, with 2 bases left in between. CDR3 DNA sequence: TGTGCCAGCAGCTTGGATCAGCCCCAGCATTTT. It translates to CASSLDQPQHF.

The rearrangement uses TRBV18 and TRBJ2-7; the D is unclear. Germline values: CDR1 KGHSH, CDR2 LQKENI. CDR3 size: 13 residues. V was clipped by 2 bases and J by 5 bases, with 10 bases between them. The CDR3 nucleotides read TGTGCCAGCTCACCATTCAGGACCGACGAGCAGTACTTC. This translates into CASSPFRTDEQYF.

CDR3 in amino acids: CAISEQGAPSYNEQFF. CDR3 DNA: TGTGCCATCAGTGAGCAGGGGGCGCCTTCCTACAATGAGCAGTTCTTC. V gene TRBV10-3 combines with J gene TRBJ2-1, with 8 positions matching TRBD1. After removal of 2 bases from V and 1 base from J, the junction contained 4 bases not matched to a gene. CDR3 length: 16 residues. Germline values: CDR1 ENHRY, CDR2 SYGVKD.

This clonotype was counted a single time. The V gene is TRBV20-1, the J gene TRBJ1-3, with TRBD1 matching 7 bases. This CDR3 contains 16 residues. Germline loops: CDR1 DFQATT, CDR2 SNEGSKA (reference sequence). V lost 4 bases and J lost 1; bases outside the gene matches: 10. The CDR3 DNA is TGCAGTGCTACCCCCGGGACAGCAACTTCTGGAAACACCATATATTTT. Encoded protein: CSATPGTATSGNTIYF.

This clonotype was counted once. The chain is built from TRBV2 and TRBJ2-5; maybe TRBD2 (6 bases). Trimming left V 5 bases short and J 5 bases short, with 18 bases between. The V gene's germline CDR1 is SNHLY and CDR2 FYNNEI. The CDR3 runs 15 residues. The CDR3 region has the DNA TGTGCCAGCAGTCGCGCCGGGACGGAGGGTGAGACCCAGTACTTC. Encoded protein: CASSRAGTEGETQYF.

CDR3 sequence reads: CASTRGVGWGTEAFF. The DNA of the CDR3 is TGTGCCAGCACCCGAGGGGTGGGATGGGGCACTGAAGCTTTCTTT. The chain recombines TRBV12-3 or TRBV12-4 with TRBJ1-1; D possibly corresponds to TRBD1 (5 bases). The V end was cut by 7 bases, the J end by 4 bases, with 19 bases between. The CDR3 is 15 amino acids.